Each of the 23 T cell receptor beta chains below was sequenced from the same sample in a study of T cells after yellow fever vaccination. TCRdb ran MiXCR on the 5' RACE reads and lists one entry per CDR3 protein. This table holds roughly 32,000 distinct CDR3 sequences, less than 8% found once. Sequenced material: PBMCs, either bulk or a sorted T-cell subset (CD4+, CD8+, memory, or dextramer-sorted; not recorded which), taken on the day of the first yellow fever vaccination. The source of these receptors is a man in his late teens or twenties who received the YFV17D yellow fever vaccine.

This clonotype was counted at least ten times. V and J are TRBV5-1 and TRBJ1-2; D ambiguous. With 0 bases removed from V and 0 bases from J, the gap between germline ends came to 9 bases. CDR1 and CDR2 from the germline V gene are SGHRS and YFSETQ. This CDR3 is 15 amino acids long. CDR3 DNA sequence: TGCGCCAGCAGCTTGGATGGCCGCTCTAACTATGGCTACACCTTC. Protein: CASSLDGRSNYGYTF.

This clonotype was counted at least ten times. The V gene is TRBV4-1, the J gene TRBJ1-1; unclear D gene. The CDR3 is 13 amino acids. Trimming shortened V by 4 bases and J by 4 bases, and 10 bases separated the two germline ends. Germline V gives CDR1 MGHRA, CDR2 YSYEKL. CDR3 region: CASSPREVTEAFF. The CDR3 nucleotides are TGCGCCAGCAGCCCCCGGGAGGTCACTGAAGCTTTCTTT.

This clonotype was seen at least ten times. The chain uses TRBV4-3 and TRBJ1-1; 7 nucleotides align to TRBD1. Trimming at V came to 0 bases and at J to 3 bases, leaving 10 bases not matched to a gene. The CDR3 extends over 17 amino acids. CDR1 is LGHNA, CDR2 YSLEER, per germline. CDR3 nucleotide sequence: TGCGCCAGCAGCCAAGATAGGGGGCGAAAACGGGACACTGAAGCTTTCTTT. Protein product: CASSQDRGRKRDTEAFF.

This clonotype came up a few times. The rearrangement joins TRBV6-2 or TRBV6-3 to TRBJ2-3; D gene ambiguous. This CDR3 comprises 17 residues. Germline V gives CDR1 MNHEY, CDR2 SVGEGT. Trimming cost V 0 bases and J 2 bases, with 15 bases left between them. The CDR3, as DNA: TGTGCCAGCAGTTACTCAAAGGGTTGGACCGCCACAGATACGCAGTATTTT. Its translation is CASSYSKGWTATDTQYF.

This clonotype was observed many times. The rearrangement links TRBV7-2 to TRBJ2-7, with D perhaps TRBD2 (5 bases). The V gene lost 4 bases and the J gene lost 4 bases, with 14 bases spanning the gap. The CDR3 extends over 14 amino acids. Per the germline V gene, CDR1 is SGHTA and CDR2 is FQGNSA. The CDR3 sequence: CASSYRPRGYEQYF. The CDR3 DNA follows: TGTGCCAGCAGCTATAGGCCCCGGGGTTACGAGCAGTACTTC.

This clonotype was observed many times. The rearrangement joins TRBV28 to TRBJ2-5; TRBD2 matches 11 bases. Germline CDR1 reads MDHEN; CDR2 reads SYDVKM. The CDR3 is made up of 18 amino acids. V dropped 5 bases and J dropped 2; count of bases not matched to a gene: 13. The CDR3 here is CASSTPSGRLAGQETQYF. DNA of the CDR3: TGTGCCAGCAGTACGCCCTCGGGTCGACTAGCGGGGCAAGAGACCCAGTACTTC.

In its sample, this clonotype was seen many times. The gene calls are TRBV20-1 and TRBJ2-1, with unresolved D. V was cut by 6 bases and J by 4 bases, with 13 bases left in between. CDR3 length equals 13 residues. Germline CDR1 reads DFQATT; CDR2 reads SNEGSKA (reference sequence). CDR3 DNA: TGCAGTGCGCGCCGGGCCCCGTACAATGAGCAGTTCTTC. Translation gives CSARRAPYNEQFF.

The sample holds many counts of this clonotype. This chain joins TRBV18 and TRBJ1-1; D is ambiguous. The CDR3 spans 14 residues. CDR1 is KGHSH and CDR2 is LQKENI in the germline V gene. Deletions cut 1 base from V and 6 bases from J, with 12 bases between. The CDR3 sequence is CASSPQGSGSEAFF. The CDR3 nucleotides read TGTGCCAGCTCACCACAGGGCTCAGGATCTGAAGCTTTCTTT.

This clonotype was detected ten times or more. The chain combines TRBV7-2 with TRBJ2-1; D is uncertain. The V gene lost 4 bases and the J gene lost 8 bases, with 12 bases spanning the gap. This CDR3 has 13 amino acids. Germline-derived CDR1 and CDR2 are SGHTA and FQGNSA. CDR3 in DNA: TGTGCCAGCAGCTCCCTAGTTAGGCATGAGCAGTTCTTC. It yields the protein CASSSLVRHEQFF.

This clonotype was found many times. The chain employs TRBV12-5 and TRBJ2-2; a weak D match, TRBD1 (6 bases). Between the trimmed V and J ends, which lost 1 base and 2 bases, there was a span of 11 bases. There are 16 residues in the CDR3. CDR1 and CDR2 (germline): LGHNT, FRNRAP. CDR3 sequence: CASGLAPGHNTGELFF. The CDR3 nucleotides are TGTGCTAGTGGTTTGGCACCGGGACACAACACCGGGGAGCTGTTTTTT.

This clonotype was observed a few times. CDR3 in amino acids: CASSQAALAGGGRETQYF. CDR3 bases: TGCGCCAGCAGCCAAGCGGCGCTAGCGGGGGGCGGGCGAGAGACCCAGTACTTC. The chain carries TRBV4-1 and TRBJ2-5; 11 nucleotides agree with TRBD2. J lost 4 bases, V lost 1 base, and 11 bases had no gene match. Germline loops: CDR1 MGHRA, CDR2 YSYEKL. The CDR3 runs to 18 residues.

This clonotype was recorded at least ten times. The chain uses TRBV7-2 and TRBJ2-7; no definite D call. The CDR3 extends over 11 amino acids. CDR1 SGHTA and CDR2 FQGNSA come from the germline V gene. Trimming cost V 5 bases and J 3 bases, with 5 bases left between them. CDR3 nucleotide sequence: TGTGCCAGCAGCCTCCGCTACGAGCAGTACTTC. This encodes CASSLRYEQYF.

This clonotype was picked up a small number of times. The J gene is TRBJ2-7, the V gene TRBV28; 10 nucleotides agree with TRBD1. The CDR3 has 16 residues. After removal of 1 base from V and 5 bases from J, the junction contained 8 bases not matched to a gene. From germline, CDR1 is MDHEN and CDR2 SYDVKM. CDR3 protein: CASSLFPGQGRNEQYV. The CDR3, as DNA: TGTGCCAGCAGTTTATTTCCGGGACAGGGGAGGAACGAGCAGTACGTC.

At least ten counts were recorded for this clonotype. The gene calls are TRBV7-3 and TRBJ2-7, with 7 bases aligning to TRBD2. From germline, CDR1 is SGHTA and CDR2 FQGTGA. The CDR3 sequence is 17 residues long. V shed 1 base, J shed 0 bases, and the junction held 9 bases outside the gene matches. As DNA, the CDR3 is TGTGCCAGCAGCTTAATGTATTACGGCGGGGGCTCCTACGAGCAGTACTTC. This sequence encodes CASSLMYYGGGSYEQYF. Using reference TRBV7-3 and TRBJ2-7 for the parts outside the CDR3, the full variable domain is GAGVSQTPSNKVTEKGKYVELRCDPISGHTALYWYRQSLGQGPEFLIYFQGTGAADDSGLPNDRFFAVRPEGSVSTLKIQRTERGDSAVYLCASSLMYYGGGSYEQYFGPGTRLTVT.

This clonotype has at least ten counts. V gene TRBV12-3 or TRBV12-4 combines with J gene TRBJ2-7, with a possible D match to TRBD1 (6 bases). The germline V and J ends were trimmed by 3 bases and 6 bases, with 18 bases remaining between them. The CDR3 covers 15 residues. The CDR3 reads CASSLRGPGESEQYF. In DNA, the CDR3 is TGTGCCAGCAGTTTGAGAGGACCAGGGGAGAGCGAGCAGTACTTC.

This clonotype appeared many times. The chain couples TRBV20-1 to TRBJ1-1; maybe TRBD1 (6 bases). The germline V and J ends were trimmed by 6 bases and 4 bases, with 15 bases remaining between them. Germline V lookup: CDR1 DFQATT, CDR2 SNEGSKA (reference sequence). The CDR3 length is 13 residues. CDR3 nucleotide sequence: TGCAGTGCCCCGAGGTACAGGGCCACTGAAGCTTTCTTT. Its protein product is CSAPRYRATEAFF.

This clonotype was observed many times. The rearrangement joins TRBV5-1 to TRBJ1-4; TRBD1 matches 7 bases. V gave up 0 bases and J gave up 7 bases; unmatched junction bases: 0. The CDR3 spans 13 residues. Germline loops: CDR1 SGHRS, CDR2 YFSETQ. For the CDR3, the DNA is TGCGCCAGCAGCTTGGGGACAGGTGAAAAACTGTTTTTT. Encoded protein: CASSLGTGEKLFF.

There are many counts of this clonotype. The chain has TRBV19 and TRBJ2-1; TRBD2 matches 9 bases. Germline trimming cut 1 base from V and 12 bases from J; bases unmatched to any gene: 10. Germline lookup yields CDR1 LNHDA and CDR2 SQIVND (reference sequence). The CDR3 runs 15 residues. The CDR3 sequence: CASSIGSGGSEWQFF. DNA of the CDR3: TGTGCCAGTAGTATAGGGAGCGGGGGGTCAGAATGGCAGTTCTTC.

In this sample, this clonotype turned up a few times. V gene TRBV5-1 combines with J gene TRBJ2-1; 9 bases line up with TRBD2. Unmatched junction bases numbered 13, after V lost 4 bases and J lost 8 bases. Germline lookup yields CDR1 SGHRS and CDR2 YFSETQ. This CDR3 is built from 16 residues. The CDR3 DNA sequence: TGCGCCAGCAGCCTGTCGGGGGCGGGGGGGCAGGATGAGCAGTTCTTC. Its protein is CASSLSGAGGQDEQFF.

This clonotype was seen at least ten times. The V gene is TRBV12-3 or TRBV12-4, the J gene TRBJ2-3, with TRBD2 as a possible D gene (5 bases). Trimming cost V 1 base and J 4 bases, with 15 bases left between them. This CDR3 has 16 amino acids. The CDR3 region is CASSLGYEGGSDTQYF. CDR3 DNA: TGTGCCAGCAGTTTAGGATATGAAGGAGGATCAGATACGCAGTATTTT.

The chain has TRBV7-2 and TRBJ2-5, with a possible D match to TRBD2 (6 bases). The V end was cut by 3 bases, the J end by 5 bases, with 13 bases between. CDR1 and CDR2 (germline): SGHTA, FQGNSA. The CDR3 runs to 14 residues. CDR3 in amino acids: CASSLRRGRETQYF. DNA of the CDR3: TGTGCCAGCAGCTTGAGGCGGGGCCGGGAGACCCAGTACTTC.

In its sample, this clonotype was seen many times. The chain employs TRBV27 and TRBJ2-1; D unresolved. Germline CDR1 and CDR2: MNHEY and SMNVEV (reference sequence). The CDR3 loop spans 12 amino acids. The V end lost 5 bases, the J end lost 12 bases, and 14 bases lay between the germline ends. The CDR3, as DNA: TGTGCCAGCAGTGGCAACTACCTATCGCAGTTCTTC. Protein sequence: CASSGNYLSQFF.

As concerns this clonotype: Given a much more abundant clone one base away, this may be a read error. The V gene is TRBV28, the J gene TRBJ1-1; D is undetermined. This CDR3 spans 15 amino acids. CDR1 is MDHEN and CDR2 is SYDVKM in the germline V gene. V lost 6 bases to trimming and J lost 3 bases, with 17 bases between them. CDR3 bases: TGTGCCAGCAGATTAATAGGGAGCAGCTACACTGAAGCTTTCTTT. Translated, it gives CASRLIGSSYTEAFF.